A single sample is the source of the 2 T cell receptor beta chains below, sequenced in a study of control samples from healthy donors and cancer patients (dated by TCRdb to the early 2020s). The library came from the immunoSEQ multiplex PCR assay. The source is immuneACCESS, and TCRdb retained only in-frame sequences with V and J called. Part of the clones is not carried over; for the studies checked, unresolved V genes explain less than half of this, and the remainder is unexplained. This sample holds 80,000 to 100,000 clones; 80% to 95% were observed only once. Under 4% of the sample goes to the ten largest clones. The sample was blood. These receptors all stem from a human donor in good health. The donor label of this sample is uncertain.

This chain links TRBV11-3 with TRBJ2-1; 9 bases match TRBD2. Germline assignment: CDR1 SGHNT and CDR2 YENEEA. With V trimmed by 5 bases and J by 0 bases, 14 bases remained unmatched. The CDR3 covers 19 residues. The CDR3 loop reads CASSEGIAGAVVSYNEQFF. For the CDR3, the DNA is TGTGCCAGCAGCGAGGGAATAGCGGGGGCGGTAGTCTCCTACAATGAGCAGTTCTTC. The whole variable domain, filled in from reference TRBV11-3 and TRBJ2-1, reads EAGVVQSPRYKIIEKKQPVAFWCNPISGHNTLYWYLQNLGQGPELLIRYENEEAVDDSQLPKDRFSAERLKGVDSTLKIQPAELGDSAVYLCASSEGIAGAVVSYNEQFFGPGTRLTVL.

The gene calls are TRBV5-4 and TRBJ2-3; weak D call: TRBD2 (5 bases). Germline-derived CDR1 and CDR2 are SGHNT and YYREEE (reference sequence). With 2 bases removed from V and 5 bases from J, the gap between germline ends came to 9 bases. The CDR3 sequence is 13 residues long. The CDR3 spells CASSFIEGDTQYF. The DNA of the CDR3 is TGTGCCAGCAGCTTTATAGAGGGAGATACGCAGTATTTT.